Described below is a single TCR beta chain sequence and its context. No antigen is known for it. This sample was taken from a study of shared clonotypes between healthy human individuals. Study background: There were three CD4 naive, three CD4 memory, two CD8 naive and one CD8 memory plates per donor. Study outcomes and limitations: A few donors showed sharing of about 4.6% of naive CD4 clonotypes. Tissue TCR repertoires likely differ from these blood-only repertoires.

The V gene lost 5 bases and the J gene lost 3 bases, with 11 bases spanning the gap. The CDR3 contains 13 residues. Germline CDR1 MDHEN, CDR2 SYDVKM. Sequencing used immunoSEQ multiplex PCR; TCRdb keeps in-frame clones, though not all of them. This sample has about 600,000 clones, with about 96% found just once. CD4+ cells were split into CD45RA+ naive and CD45RA-negative memory subsets. This TCR was recovered from a woman aged 30 to 39 in good health. V and J are TRBV28 and TRBJ2-7; a possible D gene is TRBD2 (5 bases). Sequences were obtained from naive CD4+ T cells sorted from blood. Noted subset: CD45RA+ positively selected. The CDR3 here is CASSDRLNYEQYF. As DNA, the CDR3 is TGTGCCAGCAGTGACCGACTAAACTACGAGCAGTACTTC.